This TCR beta chain derives from a study of blood T cell repertoires in COVID-19. Study details: Samples came from the United States, Italy and Spain, spanning acute and convalescent COVID-19. Sources were T cells, B-cell-depleted T cells, or PBMCs; the material itself was cDNA or gDNA.

As originally analysed: Using reference gene primer amplification, nucleated cell counts were estimated. TCRdb's table, derived via immunoSEQ multiplex PCR, lists solely in-frame clones and lacks some. Clone size and the V and J calls come from that table; the DNA yielded D and trimming. The sample records 84,000 or so clones, 60% to 85% being singletons. Germline-derived CDR1 and CDR2 are MNHEY and SVGAGI. The CDR3 runs 12 residues. V shed 5 bases and J shed 6 bases, with 8 bases lying between them. The clonotype originates from a human donor in a cohort sampled during active COVID-19. This rearrangement joins TRBV6-5 to TRBJ2-1; D possibly corresponds to TRBD1 (6 bases). What was sequenced was peripheral blood. Written as DNA, the CDR3 is TGTGCCAGCAGTCTACAGGGCAATGAGCAGTTCTTC. Protein sequence: CASSLQGNEQFF.